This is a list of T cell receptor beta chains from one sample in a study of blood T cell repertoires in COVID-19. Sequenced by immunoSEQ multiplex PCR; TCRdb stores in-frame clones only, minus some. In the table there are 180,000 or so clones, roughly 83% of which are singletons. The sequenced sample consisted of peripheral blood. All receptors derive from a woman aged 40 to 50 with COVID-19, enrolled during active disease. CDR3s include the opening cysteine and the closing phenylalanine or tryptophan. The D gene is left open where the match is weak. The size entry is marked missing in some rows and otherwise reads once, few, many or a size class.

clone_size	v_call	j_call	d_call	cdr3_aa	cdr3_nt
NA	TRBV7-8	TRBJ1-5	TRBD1	CASSLQTGTQPQHF	TGTGCCAGCAGCTTACAGACAGGGACCCAGCCCCAGCATTTT
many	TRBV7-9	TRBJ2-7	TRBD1	CASSLGTVEQYF	TGTGCCAGCAGCCTAGGGACAGTCGAGCAGTACTTC
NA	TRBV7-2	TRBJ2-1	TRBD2	CASSPQREYYNEQFF	TGTGCCAGCAGCCCCCAGCGGGAGTACTACAATGAGCAGTTCTTC
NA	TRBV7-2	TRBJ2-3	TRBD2	CASSSSGSGRTQYF	TGTGCCAGCAGCTCCAGCGGGAGTGGCCGTACGCAGTATTTT
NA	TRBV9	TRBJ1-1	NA	CASSVGRQNTEAFF	TGTGCCAGCAGCGTAGGACGACAGAACACTGAAGCTTTCTTT
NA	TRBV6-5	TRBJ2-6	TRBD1	CASSDRAGANVLTF	TGTGCCAGCAGCGACAGGGCTGGGGCCAACGTCCTGACTTTC
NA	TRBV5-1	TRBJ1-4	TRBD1	CASSPRQGSREKLFF	TGCGCCAGCAGCCCACGACAGGGTTCGCGGGAAAAACTGTTTTTT
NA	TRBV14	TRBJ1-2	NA	CASSQGGGRYGYTF	TGTGCCAGCAGCCAAGGGGGCGGGAGATATGGCTACACCTTC
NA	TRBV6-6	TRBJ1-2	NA	CASSYSGGARNYGYTF	TGTGCCAGCAGTTACTCGGGAGGGGCTAGGAACTATGGCTACACCTTC
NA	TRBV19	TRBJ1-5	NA	CASSITLSRGQPQHF	TGTGCCAGTAGTATAACCCTAAGCAGGGGTCAGCCCCAGCATTTT
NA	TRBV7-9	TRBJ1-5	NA	CASSETGSLNQPQHF	TGTGCCAGCAGCGAAACCGGGTCCTTGAATCAGCCCCAGCATTTT
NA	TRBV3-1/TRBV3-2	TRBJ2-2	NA	CASSHRAPTGELFF	TGTGCCAGCAGCCACAGGGCTCCCACCGGGGAGCTGTTTTTT
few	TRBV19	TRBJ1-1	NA	CASTMLGGRTEAFF	TGTGCCAGTACCATGCTGGGGGGGCGCACTGAAGCTTTCTTT
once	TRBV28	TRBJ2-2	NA	CASNRQPTGELFF	TGTGCCAGCAATCGACAGCCCACCGGGGAGCTGTTTTTT
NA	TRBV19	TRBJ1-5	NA	CASSSPGPLTAQHF	TGTGCCAGTAGTAGCCCGGGTCCTCTAACGGCCCAGCATTTT
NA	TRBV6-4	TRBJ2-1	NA	CASSDSRRGNEQFF	TGTGCCAGCAGTGACTCAAGACGAGGGAATGAGCAGTTCTTC
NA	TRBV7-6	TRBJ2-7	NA	CASSLAPLRAYEQYF	TGTGCCAGCAGCTTAGCCCCCCTAAGAGCCTACGAGCAGTACTTC
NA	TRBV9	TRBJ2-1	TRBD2	CASSVARTSGSLYNEQFF	TGTGCCAGCAGCGTAGCCCGAACTAGCGGGTCTCTCTACAATGAGCAGTTCTTC
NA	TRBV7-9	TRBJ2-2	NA	CASSLVSSNTGELFF	TGTGCCAGCAGCTTAGTGTCCTCGAACACCGGGGAGCTGTTTTTT
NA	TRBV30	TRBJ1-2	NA	CAWSVIGGRGGARGYTF	TGTGCCTGGAGTGTTATAGGAGGCCGCGGGGGAGCGAGGGGCTACACCTTC
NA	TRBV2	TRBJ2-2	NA	CASSESGKQSGELFF	TGTGCCAGCAGTGAGTCAGGGAAGCAATCCGGGGAGCTGTTTTTT
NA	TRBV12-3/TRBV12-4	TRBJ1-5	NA	CASSSGRQPQHF	TGTGCCAGCAGTTCGGGTAGACAGCCCCAGCATTTT
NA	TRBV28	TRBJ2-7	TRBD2	CASTPGRESDEQYF	TGTGCCAGCACCCCCGGGAGGGAGAGCGACGAGCAGTACTTC
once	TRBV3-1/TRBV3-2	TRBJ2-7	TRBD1	CASSQDRTGDYEQYF	TGTGCCAGCAGCCAAGATCGGACAGGGGACTACGAGCAGTACTTC
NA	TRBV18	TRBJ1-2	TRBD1	CASSPTRDSTGYTF	TGTGCCAGCTCACCGACTAGGGACAGCACGGGCTACACCTTC
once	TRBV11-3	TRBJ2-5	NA	CASSLEGGEETQYF	TGTGCCAGCAGCCTAGAGGGGGGAGAAGAGACCCAGTACTTC
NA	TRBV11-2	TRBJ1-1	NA	CASSLQGTTEAFF	TGTGCCAGCAGCTTACAGGGAACCACTGAAGCTTTCTTT
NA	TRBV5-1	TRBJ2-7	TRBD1	CASKVRPGQGYEQYF	TGCGCCAGCAAAGTGCGGCCGGGACAGGGGTACGAGCAGTACTTC
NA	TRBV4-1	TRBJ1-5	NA	CASSQGQGRGNQPQHF	TGCGCCAGCAGCCAGGGGCAGGGAAGGGGCAATCAGCCCCAGCATTTT
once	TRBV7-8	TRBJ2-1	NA	CASSIAGSGYNEQFF	TGTGCCAGCAGCATCGCCGGGAGTGGGTACAATGAGCAGTTCTTC
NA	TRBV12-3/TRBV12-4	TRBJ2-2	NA	CASSRQTTGELFF	TGTGCCAGCAGTAGACAGACCACCGGGGAGCTGTTTTTT
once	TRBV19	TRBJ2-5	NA	CASSRDFSKETQYF	TGTGCCAGTAGTCGAGATTTTAGCAAAGAGACCCAGTACTTC
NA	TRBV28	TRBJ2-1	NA	CASSFANRVNEQFF	TGTGCCAGCAGTTTTGCTAATCGGGTCAATGAGCAGTTCTTC
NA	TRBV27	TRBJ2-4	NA	CASSFQGSGLNIQYF	TGTGCCAGCAGTTTTCAAGGTTCAGGGTTAAACATTCAGTACTTC
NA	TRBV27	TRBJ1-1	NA	CASSFTANTEAFF	TGTGCCAGCAGTTTTACAGCGAACACTGAAGCTTTCTTT
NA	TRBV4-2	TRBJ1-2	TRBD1	CASSQVDRGNYGYTF	TGTGCCAGCAGCCAAGTCGACAGGGGGAACTATGGCTACACCTTC
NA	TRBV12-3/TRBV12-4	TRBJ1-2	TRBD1	CASRPSGGGGYTF	TGTGCCAGCAGACCATCAGGGGGAGGTGGCTACACCTTC
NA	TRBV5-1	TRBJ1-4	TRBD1	CASQRDRNEKLFF	TGCGCCAGCCAGCGGGACAGGAATGAAAAACTGTTTTTT
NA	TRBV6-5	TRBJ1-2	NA	CASSYPGNYGYTF	TGTGCCAGCAGTTACCCGGGTAACTATGGCTACACCTTC
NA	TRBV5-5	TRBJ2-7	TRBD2	CASSLRGGSGTYEQYF	TGTGCCAGCAGCTTGAGGGGAGGGTCAGGGACCTACGAGCAGTACTTC
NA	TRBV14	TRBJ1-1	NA	CASSQVSDSEAFF	TGTGCCAGCAGCCAAGTTTCAGACTCCGAAGCTTTCTTT
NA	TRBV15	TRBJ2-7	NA	CATSRTALGEQYF	TGTGCCACCAGCAGGACAGCTTTGGGCGAGCAGTACTTC
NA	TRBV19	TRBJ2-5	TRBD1	CASSIGTGGLETQYF	TGTGCCAGTAGTATAGGCACAGGGGGCCTGGAGACCCAGTACTTC
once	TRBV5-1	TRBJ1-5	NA	CASSFGLNQPQHF	TGCGCCAGCAGCTTTGGCCTCAATCAGCCCCAGCATTTT
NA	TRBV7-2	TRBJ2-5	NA	CASSLGLTTRHETQYF	TGTGCCAGCAGCTTAGGGTTGACAACTAGACACGAGACCCAGTACTTC
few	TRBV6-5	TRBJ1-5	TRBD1	CASSQGVDQPQHF	TGTGCCAGCAGTCAGGGGGTGGATCAGCCCCAGCATTTT
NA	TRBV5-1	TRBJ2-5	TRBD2	CASSLAGSVGETQYF	TGCGCCAGCAGCCTAGCGGGCTCAGTGGGAGAGACCCAGTACTTC
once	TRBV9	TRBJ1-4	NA	CASSVDPQGNEKLFF	TGTGCCAGCAGCGTAGACCCACAGGGCAATGAAAAACTGTTTTTT
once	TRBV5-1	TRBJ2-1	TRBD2	CASSSGLAGVGEQFF	TGCGCCAGCAGCTCGGGACTAGCGGGAGTAGGGGAGCAGTTCTTC
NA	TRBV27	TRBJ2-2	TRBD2	CASGLVNTGELFF	TGTGCCAGCGGACTAGTCAACACCGGGGAGCTGTTTTTT
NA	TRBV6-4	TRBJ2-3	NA	CASSGSVGEPDTQYF	TGTGCCAGCAGCGGTTCCGTCGGAGAACCAGATACGCAGTATTTT
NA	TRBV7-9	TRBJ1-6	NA	CASREGESPLHF	TGTGCCAGCAGGGAGGGAGAGTCACCCCTCCACTTT
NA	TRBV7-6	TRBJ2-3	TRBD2	CASSLKSAGGPFPDTQYF	TGTGCCAGCAGCTTAAAATCAGCGGGGGGGCCCTTCCCAGATACGCAGTATTTT